Presented here are 17 T cell receptor beta chains from one specimen sequenced in a study of T cells in Graves' hyperthyroidism and ophthalmopathy. TCR beta CDR3 region amplification was performed from RNA transcripts. The TCR CDR3 was amplified in a first-round RT-PCR using the HTBI primer set. TCRdb redid the calling of the multiplex PCR reads with MiXCR, one entry per CDR3 protein. In the table there are a few hundred thousand distinct CDR3 sequences, approximately 49% of which are singletons. Sample: peripheral blood or thyroid tissue (not recorded which). These receptors were obtained from an adult woman with Graves' disease, either hyperthyroidism or ophthalmopathy (not recorded which).

CDR3 sequence: CSVVQGYGYTF. The CDR3 DNA sequence: TGCAGCGTAGTCCAGGGATATGGCTACACCTTC. The V call is TRBV29-1, the J call TRBJ1-2; a weak D match, TRBD1 (5 bases). Germline CDR1 SQVTM, CDR2 ANQGSEA. V was trimmed by 6 bases and J by 5 bases, leaving 10 bases between them. This CDR3 spans 11 amino acids.

The chain combines TRBV29-1 with TRBJ2-5, with a tentative D call TRBD2 (5 bases). Deletions cut 5 bases from V and 4 bases from J, with 11 bases between. Germline V gene data show CDR1 as SQVTM and CDR2 as ANQGSEA. This CDR3 is built from 12 residues. CDR3 in amino acids: CSVWGEGETQYF. Here the CDR3 DNA reads TGCAGCGTTTGGGGAGAGGGAGAGACCCAGTACTTC. Full variable domain (remainder filled in from reference TRBV29-1 and TRBJ2-5): SAVISQKPSRDICQRGTSLTIQCQVDSQVTMMFWYRQQPGQSLTLIATANQGSEATYESGFVIDKFPISRPNLTFSTLTVSNMSPEDSSIYLCSVWGEGETQYFGPGTRLLVL.

This clonotype was observed a handful of times. A much larger clone is a single base away; this may be a read error. This sequence joins TRBV5-1 and TRBJ2-2; no clear D. The germline V gene has CDR1 SGHRS and CDR2 YFSETQ. The CDR3 has 14 amino acids. Deletions cut 4 bases from V and 5 bases from J, with 12 bases between. The CDR3 region has the DNA TGCGCCAGCAGCCCTGCCCTGGGGACCGGGGAGCTGTTTTTT. As protein: CASSPALGTGELFF.

This clonotype was detected ten times or more. This sequence joins TRBV2 and TRBJ2-2, with D perhaps TRBD1 (5 bases). V was cut by 3 bases and J by 1 base, with 9 bases left in between. This CDR3 comprises 15 residues. Looked up from germline, CDR1 is SNHLY and CDR2 is FYNNEI. CDR3 residues: CASSEQGRNTGELFF. The CDR3 DNA reads as TGTGCCAGCAGTGAGCAGGGCCGGAACACCGGGGAGCTGTTTTTT.

The V call is TRBV29-1, the J call TRBJ2-2; D possibly corresponds to TRBD1 (5 bases). Trimming stripped 7 bases from V and 1 base from J, with 7 bases between. Germline V gene sequence: CDR1 SQVTM, CDR2 ANQGSEA. The CDR3 sequence is 12 residues long. The CDR3 DNA reads TGCAGCGCAGGGTGGAACACCGGGGAGCTGTTTTTT. This encodes CSAGWNTGELFF.

The chain links TRBV11-2 to TRBJ2-6; D not certain. Between the trimmed V and J ends, which lost 5 bases and 0 bases, there was a span of 11 bases. CDR3 size: 16 residues. In germline, CDR1 is SGHAT, CDR2 FQNNGV. As DNA, the CDR3 is TGTGCCAGCAGCCGCAGGTTAGGCTCTGGGGCCAACGTCCTGACTTTC. Translation gives CASSRRLGSGANVLTF.

This clonotype was seen only a few times. The V and J genes are TRBV7-9 and TRBJ2-1; the D gene is possibly TRBD2 (5 bases). Trimming cost V 1 base and J 10 bases, with 11 bases left between them. CDR3 length equals 13 residues. Germline V gene data show CDR1 as SEHNR and CDR2 as FQNEAQ (reference sequence). In DNA form, the CDR3 reads TGTGCCAGCAGCTTAGTGGGAGCCCCCGAGCAGTTCTTC. It translates to CASSLVGAPEQFF.

The V call is TRBV2, the J call TRBJ1-1; D is perhaps TRBD1 (5 bases). The CDR3 has 18 amino acids. Germline V CDR1 and CDR2: SNHLY, FYNNEI. The V and J ends lost 10 bases and 1 base respectively, with 28 bases between them. CDR3 loop: CATPERRQLKVRNTEAFF. The CDR3, as DNA: TGTGCCACCCCCGAGCGGAGACAGTTAAAGGTCCGGAACACTGAAGCTTTCTTT.

This chain joins TRBV29-1 and TRBJ1-4; D remains unclear. Trimming removed 7 bases at V and 6 bases at J, with 12 bases between. Germline V gene sequence: CDR1 SQVTM, CDR2 ANQGSEA. The CDR3 length is 12 residues. The CDR3 bases are TGCAGCGCGAGGGTTAGTGATGAAAAACTGTTTTTT. Encoded protein: CSARVSDEKLFF. Supplemented by reference TRBV29-1 and TRBJ1-4, the full variable domain reads SAVISQKPSRDICQRGTSLTIQCQVDSQVTMMFWYRQQPGQSLTLIATANQGSEATYESGFVIDKFPISRPNLTFSTLTVSNMSPEDSSIYLCSARVSDEKLFFGSGTQLSVL.

This clonotype was seen many times. V gene TRBV7-2 combines with J gene TRBJ2-7; a possible D gene is TRBD1 (5 bases). The CDR3 sequence is 14 residues long. The V end was cut by 2 bases, the J end by 2 bases, with 10 bases between. Germline V gene data show CDR1 as SGHTA and CDR2 as FQGNSA. The CDR3 DNA sequence: TGTGCCAGCAGCTTAAAGGGGATCGCCTACGAGCAGTACTTC. As protein: CASSLKGIAYEQYF.

The chain recombines TRBV20-1 with TRBJ2-7, with 8 bases lining up with TRBD2. J gave up 2 bases and V 4 bases, and 7 bases lay outside the gene matches. Germline V gene lookup returns CDR1 DFQATT and CDR2 SNEGSKA (reference sequence). This CDR3 contains 14 residues. CDR3 region: CSAKPGLETYEQYF. For the CDR3, the DNA is TGCAGTGCTAAACCGGGACTAGAGACCTACGAGCAGTACTTC.

A few counts support this clonotype. The rearrangement joins TRBV5-1 to TRBJ2-5, with D perhaps matching TRBD1 (5 bases). Trimming pared 0 bases from V and 5 bases from J, leaving 11 bases between. CDR3 length: 14 amino acids. Germline CDR1 is SGHRS and CDR2 is YFSETQ. This chain's CDR3 is CASSLGPRQETQYF. The CDR3 region has the DNA TGCGCCAGCAGCTTGGGACCAAGACAGGAGACCCAGTACTTC.

The chain combines TRBV18 with TRBJ1-6; TRBD1 might be the D (6 bases). With 3 bases removed from V and 14 bases from J, the gap between germline ends came to 14 bases. Germline CDR1 is KGHSH and CDR2 is LQKENI. This CDR3 is 13 amino acids long. DNA for the CDR3: TGTGCCAGCTCACCTCCGACAGGTGTAACCCTCCACTTT. Protein sequence: CASSPPTGVTLHF.

This clonotype has a handful of counts. Possible read error: a much larger clone is one base away. The chain recombines TRBV20-1 with TRBJ2-5; 9 nucleotides agree with TRBD1. The V and J ends lost 7 bases and 6 bases, in that order; junction bases with no gene match: 9. The length of the CDR3 is 13 residues. Germline assignment: CDR1 DFQATT and CDR2 SNEGSKA (reference sequence). CDR3 region: CSGGTGKRKTQYF. The CDR3 DNA is TGCAGTGGTGGGACAGGGAAGAGGAAGACCCAGTACTTC.

The chain couples TRBV29-1 to TRBJ1-5; no definite D call. Trimming cost V 4 bases and J 4 bases, with 8 bases left between them. The CDR3 is 12 residues long. In germline, CDR1 is SQVTM, CDR2 ANQGSEA. CDR3 in DNA: TGCAGCGTTGCGTGGGGTAATCAGCCCCAGCATTTT. Its translation: CSVAWGNQPQHF.

The V and J genes are TRBV6-6 and TRBJ1-2; D unresolved. The CDR3 loop spans 15 amino acids. Germline loops: CDR1 MNHNY, CDR2 SVGAGI (reference sequence). The V end was cut by 4 bases, the J end by 5 bases, with 17 bases between. Written as DNA, the CDR3 is TGTGCCAGCAGTTTCCCGTCAGGAGTTCGGTATGGCTACACCTTC. It yields the protein CASSFPSGVRYGYTF.

Remarks on this clonotype: A junction end diverges from the germline sequence, so it may reflect a read error. The genes are TRBV9 and TRBJ1-1; D is undetermined. Germline V gene lookup returns CDR1 SGDLS and CDR2 YYNGEE. The CDR3 contains 14 residues. For the CDR3, the DNA is TGTGCCGGCAGCGTAGTTTTGGGGAACACTGAAGCTTTCTTT. Translation gives CAGSVVLGNTEAFF.